This T cell receptor beta chain was found in a study of a mutant IDH1 vaccine in newly diagnosed glioma. Turning to the study itself: The initiation of vaccination occurred 4-6 weeks after radiotherapy alone, or with temozolomide cycles. Standard pretreatment was either radiotherapy, temozolomide, or, for most, radiochemotherapy with temozolomide.

The assay was immunoSEQ multiplex PCR, and TCRdb's table has in-frame clones only and misses some. Of about 43,000 clones listed, roughly 84% are singletons. Time point in this sample: week 23, last vaccination. Vaccinated patients received 300 ug of mutant IDH1 20-mer peptide per dose, with topical imiquimod. Astrocytomas found in donors were new, WHO grade 3 or 4, IDH1-mutant and ATRX-lost. Germline V gene lookup returns CDR1 SGHRS and CDR2 YFSETQ. This CDR3 has 14 residues. Trimming took 0 bases from V and 2 from J, leaving 8 bases between them. In regard to this clone: Its target is unknown.

The rearrangement joins TRBV5-1 to TRBJ1-2; D not resolved. The sample consisted of PBMCs, taken from a glioma patient whose treatment included an IDH1 peptide vaccine. The receptor's source is a woman between 18 and 30 years old with glioma. Some clones in this sample may be carry-over from other donors' samples. The CDR3 is CASSLVADNYGYTF. CDR3 coding DNA: TGCGCCAGCAGCTTGGTGGCGGACAACTATGGCTACACCTTC.